The next 2 T cell receptor beta chains were all read from a single sample in a study of T cells after yellow fever vaccination (dated by TCRdb to 2018 to 2020). The treatment or condition tag for this specimen amounts to: live attenuated yellow fever vaccine strain. Receptors were amplified or captured by 5' RACE. The sequencing machine was an Illumina NovaSeq 6000. In TCRdb, the public reads were trimmed at Q25 with fastp and aligned with MiXCR, with productive beta chains retained. Under each unique CDR3 protein, matching rows form one entry showing the most common genes and DNA. The sample yields some 320,000 distinct CDR3 sequences; approximately 4.3% were counted once. Of the sample, roughly a fifth falls within the top ten clones. The input for sequencing was PBMCs, taken 15 days after the yellow fever booster vaccination. All receptors derive from a man aged 18 to 29 who received the YFV17D yellow fever vaccine.

DNA of the CDR3: TGCAGTGCTCAGACAGATGTCGAGCAGTACGTC. Protein: CSAQTDVEQYV. The rearrangement joins TRBV20-1 to TRBJ2-7; D may be TRBD1 (5 bases). The germline V gene has CDR1 DFQATT and CDR2 SNEGSKA (reference sequence). This CDR3 has 11 residues. V shed 5 bases and J shed 6 bases, with 11 bases lying between them.

Many counts were recorded for this clonotype. The V gene is TRBV5-1, the J gene TRBJ2-3, with a possible D match to TRBD1 (5 bases). V was cut by 5 bases and J by 0 bases, with 10 bases left in between. This CDR3 has 14 amino acids. The germline V gene has CDR1 SGHRS and CDR2 YFSETQ. The CDR3 nucleotides read TGCGCCAGCAGGCCTGACAGTAGCACAGATACGCAGTATTTT. Its translation: CASRPDSSTDTQYF.